The 28 T cell receptor beta chains listed next were all sequenced from one sample in a study of cytomegalovirus exposure and HLA in healthy donors. Amplification used 60 Vbeta primers and 13 Jbeta primers. Generated by immunoSEQ multiplex PCR, the TCRdb table keeps only in-frame clones and is missing some. Of 100,000 to 150,000 clones detected, around 9% appear once; the ten largest clones hold about 5.5%. The specimen sequenced was PBMCs. The receptor set was obtained from a man in his forties in good health and CMV-seronegative.

This clone appeared a few times. The chain links TRBV10-1 to TRBJ2-7, with 7 bases that match TRBD1. The germline V gene has CDR1 WNHNN and CDR2 SYGVQD (reference sequence). The CDR3 has 14 amino acids. The V gene end was trimmed by 0 bases and the J gene end by 6 bases; junction bases not matched to a gene: 5. CDR3 sequence: CASSESGDSSEQYF. The DNA for the CDR3 is TGCGCCAGCAGTGAGTCAGGGGACAGCTCCGAGCAGTACTTC.

In its sample, this clone was seen a few times. The chain joins TRBV4-1 to TRBJ1-5; TRBD1 aligns across 8 bases. Unmatched junction bases numbered 12, after V lost 3 bases and J lost 2 bases. This CDR3 region has 18 residues. The germline V gene has CDR1 MGHRA and CDR2 YSYEKL. The CDR3 reads CASSHSTGVIGGNQPQHF. The CDR3 nucleotides read TGCGCCAGCAGCCACTCGACAGGGGTAATTGGAGGCAATCAGCCCCAGCATTTT.

This clone appeared a few times. This rearrangement joins TRBV28 to TRBJ1-2; D possibly corresponds to TRBD1 (6 bases). CDR3 length: 15 amino acids. The V end was cut by 2 bases, the J end by 4 bases, with 14 bases between. Germline V gives CDR1 MDHEN, CDR2 SYDVKM. The CDR3 is CASSLSPGTIYGYTF. The CDR3 DNA reads as TGTGCCAGCAGTTTAAGTCCAGGGACAATCTATGGCTACACCTTC.

This clone was observed a handful of times. The J gene is TRBJ1-5, the V gene TRBV15, with no clear D. Per the germline V gene, CDR1 is LNHNV and CDR2 is YYDKDF (reference sequence). This CDR3 is 14 amino acids long. V lost 5 bases and J 1 base, leaving 9 bases between the germline ends. CDR3 in DNA: TGTGCCACCAGCCACGGACTGAGCAATCAGCCCCAGCATTTT. It specifies CATSHGLSNQPQHF.

The V gene is TRBV2, the J gene TRBJ1-6; D might be TRBD1 (5 bases). Trimming shortened V by 6 bases and J by 8 bases, and 14 bases separated the two germline ends. Germline V lookup: CDR1 SNHLY, CDR2 FYNNEI. The CDR3 runs 14 residues. The CDR3 DNA reads as TGTGCCAGCAGGGCAGTGGAAGGGGATTCACCCCTCCACTTT. Encoded protein: CASRAVEGDSPLHF.

This clone was seen more than once but under ten times. The V call is TRBV4-3, the J call TRBJ2-1; D gene unclear. CDR3 length: 16 residues. Germline CDR1 LGHNA, CDR2 YSLEER. The V gene lost 3 bases and the J gene lost 0 bases, with 12 bases spanning the gap. The DNA of the CDR3 is TGCGCCAGCAGCCATTCCTCAACAAGCTCCTACAATGAGCAGTTCTTC. Its translation is CASSHSSTSSYNEQFF.

The gene calls are TRBV7-6 and TRBJ1-1, with 8 bases fitting TRBD1. V lost 2 bases and J lost 6; bases outside the gene matches: 2. CDR3 length: 13 residues. The germline V gene has CDR1 SGHVS and CDR2 FNYEAQ. CDR3 coding DNA: TGTGCCAGCAGCTTAACGGGACAGGCTGAAGCTTTCTTT. Translation: CASSLTGQAEAFF.

The chain links TRBV4-3 to TRBJ2-1, with D tentatively TRBD1 (5 bases). CDR3 length: 16 amino acids. V was shortened by 4 bases and J by 3 bases, with 16 bases between the two germline ends. CDR1 LGHNA and CDR2 YSLEER come from the germline V gene. The CDR3 coding sequence is TGCGCCAGCAGCCTGGGGTTCAGGGCAAACTACAATGAGCAGTTCTTC. Its protein is CASSLGFRANYNEQFF.

This clone was observed a few times. This sequence joins TRBV5-4 and TRBJ2-1; D possibly corresponds to TRBD1 (6 bases). The ends were cut back, 4 bases at V and 4 bases at J, with 18 bases in the middle. CDR1 and CDR2 (germline): SGHNT, YYREEE (reference sequence). The CDR3 has 16 residues. CDR3 bases: TGTGCCAGCAGCGAAGCCAGCAGGGGCCAATACAATGAGCAGTTCTTC. This codes for CASSEASRGQYNEQFF. Variable domain in full (rest from reference TRBV5-4 and TRBJ2-1): ETGVTQSPTHLIKTRGQQVTLRCSSQSGHNTVSWYQQALGQGPQFIFQYYREEENGRGNFPPRFSGLQFPNYSSELNVNALELDDSALYLCASSEASRGQYNEQFFGPGTRLTVL.

This chain links TRBV27 with TRBJ2-3; 16 nucleotides match TRBD2. CDR1 is MNHEY and CDR2 is SMNVEV in the germline V gene (reference sequence). The CDR3 runs to 19 residues. V lost 1 base and J lost 4; bases outside the gene matches: 8. In DNA form, the CDR3 reads TGTGCCAGCAGTTTATGGCCGGGACTAGCGGGGGGGCCTCCAGATACGCAGTATTTT. It translates to CASSLWPGLAGGPPDTQYF.

The sample holds a few counts of this clone. This rearrangement joins TRBV6-1 to TRBJ2-7; possible D gene TRBD1, 5 bases. The CDR3 covers 14 residues. The V gene lost 4 bases and the J gene lost 3 bases, with 13 bases spanning the gap. The germline V gene encodes CDR1 MNHNS and CDR2 SASEGT. The CDR3 nucleotides are TGTGCCAGCAGTGCCACAGGTAGGGGCTACGAGCAGTACTTC. Its translation is CASSATGRGYEQYF.

This clone came up a few times. V is TRBV6-4 and J is TRBJ2-7; TRBD1 might be the D (5 bases). V lost 1 base, J lost 2 bases, and 15 bases lay in between. Germline-derived CDR1 and CDR2 are MRHNA and SNTAGT. This CDR3 is built from 16 residues. The CDR3 coding sequence is TGTGCCAGCAGTGACTGGATGGCAGGACAACCCTACGAGCAGTACTTC. It is translated as CASSDWMAGQPYEQYF.

This clone has just a few counts. The chain carries TRBV28 and TRBJ1-6; D may be TRBD1 (5 bases). Deletions cut 1 base from V and 1 base from J, with 14 bases between. The CDR3 is made up of 18 amino acids. The germline gives CDR1 MDHEN, CDR2 SYDVKM. Here the CDR3 DNA reads TGTGCCAGCAGTTTATCGGGAGCGGGACGGTCCTATAATTCACCCCTCCACTTT. Translating it yields CASSLSGAGRSYNSPLHF.

This clone was observed a few times. The DNA of the CDR3 is TGTGCCAGCAGCTTGGGCCCTAGCGCCGGGGAGCTGTTTTTT. This translates into CASSLGPSAGELFF. This chain links TRBV5-6 with TRBJ2-2; a weak D match, TRBD2 (6 bases). With 0 bases removed from V and 6 bases from J, the gap between germline ends came to 9 bases. The CDR3 contains 14 residues. CDR1 is SGHDT and CDR2 is YYEEEE in the germline V gene.

This clone has a handful of counts. This rearrangement joins TRBV6-1 to TRBJ1-1; 8 bases align to TRBD1. In germline, CDR1 is MNHNS, CDR2 SASEGT. V was pared by 6 bases and J by 8 bases, with 5 bases of the junction left unmatched. The CDR3 consists of 12 residues. CDR3 sequence: CASSDWTGEAFF. In DNA form, the CDR3 reads TGTGCCAGCAGCGATTGGACAGGGGAAGCTTTCTTT.

V is TRBV29-1 and J is TRBJ1-1; D not certain. V gave up 8 bases and J gave up 1 base, with 14 bases separating them. Germline V gene data show CDR1 as SQVTM and CDR2 as ANQGSEA. The CDR3 contains 13 residues. CDR3 sequence reads: CSTLHRGNTEAFF. The CDR3 DNA reads as TGCAGCACACTCCACCGGGGGAACACTGAAGCTTTCTTT.

This chain uses TRBV7-2 with TRBJ2-5; TRBD2 agrees at 15 bases. V was clipped by 5 bases and J by 5 bases; unmatched bases: 6. Per the germline V gene, CDR1 is SGHTA and CDR2 is FQGNSA. This CDR3 region has 16 residues. The CDR3 DNA reads TGTGCCAGCAGCAAACTAGGGACTAGCGGGGGGGAGACCCAGTACTTC. Its protein product is CASSKLGTSGGETQYF.

The V call is TRBV4-2, the J call TRBJ2-5, with D tentatively TRBD2 (6 bases). This CDR3 region has 16 residues. Trimming pared 3 bases from V and 2 bases from J, leaving 16 bases between. Germline CDR1 LGHNA, CDR2 YNFKEQ. The CDR3 bases are TGTGCCAGCAGCCAGGGTCGGGGGATCAGGCAAGAGACCCAGTACTTC. It specifies CASSQGRGIRQETQYF.

This clone has just a few counts. V usage is TRBV14 and J usage is TRBJ2-7; D might be TRBD2 (7 bases). V gave up 1 base and J gave up 3 bases, with 13 bases separating them. Germline V CDR1 and CDR2: SGHDN, FVKESK. This CDR3 has 15 residues. The CDR3 DNA reads as TGTGCCAGCAGCCAAGTCGGGGGGCAGGTCTACGAGCAGTACTTC. It specifies CASSQVGGQVYEQYF.

The chain recombines TRBV6-5 with TRBJ1-2; 7 bases line up with TRBD1. The J segment lost 8 bases and the V segment lost 5 bases, leaving 5 bases of the junction unmatched. This CDR3 is built from 12 residues. Germline CDR1 MNHEY, CDR2 SVGAGI. The CDR3 coding sequence is TGTGCCAGCAGTCATCAGGGGGGAGGCTACACCTTC. Amino acid sequence: CASSHQGGGYTF.

The sample holds a few counts of this clone. The rearrangement uses TRBV28 and TRBJ1-1, with a tentative D call TRBD1 (6 bases). Germline V lookup: CDR1 MDHEN, CDR2 SYDVKM. The CDR3 spans 15 residues. V lost 5 bases to trimming and J lost 1 base, with 14 bases between them. CDR3 sequence reads: CASSRGGLGNTEAFF. The CDR3 coding sequence is TGTGCCAGCAGTAGGGGGGGGCTGGGGAACACTGAAGCTTTCTTT.

This clone was seen a few times. This chain links TRBV6-6 with TRBJ1-3; a possible D gene is TRBD1 (5 bases). Trimming shortened V by 6 bases and J by 0 bases, and 12 bases separated the two germline ends. CDR3 length: 15 residues. Germline-derived CDR1 and CDR2 are MNHNY and SVGAGI (reference sequence). The CDR3 sequence: CASRQTVNSGNTIYF. CDR3 DNA: TGTGCCAGCAGACAGACAGTCAACTCTGGAAACACCATATATTTT.

This clone occurred a few times. The V gene is TRBV7-9, the J gene TRBJ2-7; possible D gene TRBD1, 5 bases. Germline-derived CDR1 and CDR2 are SEHNR and FQNEAQ (reference sequence). The CDR3 runs to 13 residues. Trimming cost V 1 base and J 6 bases, with 10 bases left between them. DNA for the CDR3: TGTGCCAGCAGCTTAGGGATAGGGGTCGAGCAGTACTTC. This encodes CASSLGIGVEQYF.

This clone was recorded only once. V gene TRBV29-1 combines with J gene TRBJ2-3, with 14 bases that match TRBD2. Germline CDR1 is SQVTM and CDR2 is ANQGSEA. This CDR3 has 16 residues. The junction had 8 bases not matched to a gene; V was cut back by 3 bases and J by 6 bases. As DNA, the CDR3 is TGCAGCGTTGACAAGACTAGCGGGGGGGGCCAGGATACGCAGTATTTT. Translated: CSVDKTSGGGQDTQYF.

The chain has TRBV28 and TRBJ1-1, with a tentative D call TRBD1 (5 bases). Germline lookup yields CDR1 MDHEN and CDR2 SYDVKM. The CDR3 length is 17 residues. V lost 4 bases, J lost 6 bases, and 24 bases lay in between. CDR3 coding DNA: TGTGCCAGCAGTTCCTTGGGGCAGGTACCGCCTGAACCTGAAGCTTTCTTT. Protein: CASSSLGQVPPEPEAFF.

This chain connects TRBV6-5 to TRBJ1-4; D may be TRBD1 (5 bases). Trimming pared 6 bases from V and 6 bases from J, leaving 11 bases between. This CDR3 has 13 amino acids. The germline gives CDR1 MNHEY, CDR2 SVGAGI. Here the CDR3 DNA reads TGTGCCAGCAGGCATATCAGGGATGAAAAACTGTTTTTT. Translating gives CASRHIRDEKLFF.

A few counts support this clone. This chain uses TRBV5-1 with TRBJ2-3; TRBD2 matches 7 bases. The J segment lost 1 base and the V segment lost 4 bases, leaving 6 bases of the junction unmatched. Germline CDR1 and CDR2: SGHRS and YFSETQ. The CDR3 length is 15 residues. CDR3 in amino acids: CASSGSGLRTDTQYF. In DNA, the CDR3 is TGCGCCAGCAGCGGTAGCGGGCTACGCACAGATACGCAGTATTTT.

The sample holds a few counts of this clone. The chain recombines TRBV5-1 with TRBJ2-5, with 7 bases that match TRBD1. Looked up from germline, CDR1 is SGHRS and CDR2 is YFSETQ. The CDR3 is made up of 14 amino acids. The V segment lost 4 bases and the J segment 5 bases; nucleotides outside the gene matches: 8. In nucleotides, the CDR3 is TGCGCCAGCAGCGTCACAGGGGCCGGGGAGACCCAGTACTTC. This sequence encodes CASSVTGAGETQYF.